This T cell receptor (beta chain) was documented in a study of blood T cell repertoires in COVID-19. Looking at the study overall: Specimens from acute and convalescent COVID-19 originated in the United States, Italy and Spain. T cells, B-cell-depleted T cells, or PBMCs supplied cDNA or gDNA.

Per the original methods: Estimated nucleated cell counts came from reference gene primer amplification. The protocol was immunoSEQ multiplex PCR, while the TCRdb copy is restricted to in-frame clones and leaves out a portion. The V and J calls and clone size are taken from that table; D and trimming were inferred from the DNA. The data hold around 96,000 clones, with about 95% observed a single time. The CDR3 contains 14 residues. V was shortened by 4 bases and J by 0 bases, with 10 bases between the two germline ends. Per the germline V gene, CDR1 is SGHTA and CDR2 is FQGNSA. This rearrangement joins TRBV7-2 to TRBJ2-7; the D gene is possibly TRBD1 (5 bases). The receptor comes from a human donor with active COVID-19. The donor label of this sample is uncertain. The material sequenced was peripheral blood. The CDR3 is CASSSRASSYEQYF. CDR3 bases: TGTGCCAGCAGCTCCAGGGCGAGCTCCTACGAGCAGTACTTC.